Listed here are 12 T cell receptor beta chains from one sample, sequenced in a study of T cells in Graves' hyperthyroidism and ophthalmopathy. TCR beta CDR3 regions were amplified from RNA transcripts. The TCR CDR3 first-round RT-PCR relied on the HTBI primer set. MiXCR was run by TCRdb on the multiplex PCR reads, yielding one entry per CDR3 protein. The data contain under 500,000 distinct CDR3 sequences, about an eighth of them singletons. Sequencing was carried out using blood. These receptors originate from a man aged 50 to 59 with Graves' ophthalmopathy.

This clonotype was recorded at least ten times. The rearrangement uses TRBV5-1 and TRBJ2-1; 8 nucleotides match TRBD2. This CDR3 region has 14 residues. Germline V CDR1 and CDR2: SGHRS, YFSETQ. The V and J ends lost 4 bases and 8 bases, in that order; junction bases with no gene match: 8. The CDR3 DNA sequence: TGCGCCAGCAGCGTTAGCGGGGTCGCATATGAGCAGTTCTTC. Translating gives CASSVSGVAYEQFF.

The V and J genes are TRBV12-3 or TRBV12-4 and TRBJ2-7, with TRBD2 identical over 9 bases. V shed 7 bases and J 3 bases; nucleotides not matched to a gene: 10. This CDR3 comprises 15 residues. The CDR3 reads CASTPLAGVVYEQYF. In nucleotides, the CDR3 is TGTGCCAGCACCCCTTTAGCGGGAGTAGTCTACGAGCAGTACTTC.

This clonotype was seen at least ten times. The V call is TRBV28, the J call TRBJ1-2, with 8 bases identical to TRBD1. The V and J ends lost 10 bases and 5 bases, in that order; junction bases with no gene match: 15. The V gene's germline CDR1 is MDHEN and CDR2 SYDVKM. The CDR3 has 15 residues. This CDR3 reads CATQGQGARAYGYTF. CDR3 in DNA: TGTGCCACCCAGGGGCAGGGGGCGAGGGCGTATGGCTACACCTTC.

Details on this clonotype: This may be a read error: a much more frequent sequence differs by one nucleotide. This chain connects TRBV11-3 to TRBJ2-7; D unresolved. The CDR3 is made up of 12 amino acids. From germline, CDR1 is SGHNT and CDR2 YENEEA. CDR3 DNA sequence: TGTGCCAGGAGCTTAGATCTGTTCGAGCAGTACTTC. Protein sequence: CARSLDLFEQYF.

This clonotype was recorded at least ten times. The J gene is TRBJ2-2, the V gene TRBV20-1; D is possibly TRBD1 (7 bases). V lost 6 bases and J lost 4, with 12 bases in between. Germline CDR1 and CDR2: DFQATT and SNEGSKA (reference sequence). The CDR3 is 13 residues long. This CDR3 is CSASQGGTGELFF. In DNA, the CDR3 is TGCAGTGCGAGCCAGGGGGGCACCGGGGAGCTGTTTTTT.

The chain has TRBV18 and TRBJ2-1; 10 bases line up with TRBD1. Germline V lookup: CDR1 KGHSH, CDR2 LQKENI. The CDR3 consists of 17 residues. V shed 0 bases, J shed 6 bases, and the junction held 8 bases outside the gene matches. In DNA, the CDR3 is TGTGCCAGCTCACCACCGACCGGGACAGGGGTTTTCAATGAGCAGTTCTTC. This codes for CASSPPTGTGVFNEQFF.

This clonotype was seen at least ten times. The gene calls are TRBV3-1 and TRBJ2-7; D ambiguous. The CDR3 has 16 amino acids. Between the trimmed V and J ends, which lost 0 bases and 3 bases, there was a span of 15 bases. The V gene's germline CDR1 is LGHDT and CDR2 YNNKEL (reference sequence). The chain's CDR3 is CASSQDQSAWVYEQYF. As DNA, the CDR3 is TGTGCCAGCAGCCAAGATCAATCGGCCTGGGTCTACGAGCAGTACTTC.

At least ten counts were recorded for this clonotype. The chain combines TRBV12-3 or TRBV12-4 with TRBJ2-3; 8 bases line up with TRBD2. V dropped 3 bases and J dropped 4; count of bases not matched to a gene: 3. This CDR3 is built from 14 residues. The CDR3 loop reads CASSFSAGADTQYF. CDR3 DNA sequence: TGTGCCAGCAGTTTTTCAGCGGGAGCAGATACGCAGTATTTT.

The table lists this clonotype with many counts. This chain uses TRBV2 with TRBJ2-5; 7 positions match TRBD2. The CDR3 loop spans 15 amino acids. After removal of 2 bases from V and 2 bases from J, the junction contained 5 bases not matched to a gene. CDR1 is SNHLY and CDR2 is FYNNEI in the germline V gene. The CDR3 here is CASSEYQRGQETQYF. CDR3 DNA sequence: TGTGCCAGCAGTGAATACCAGCGGGGACAAGAGACCCAGTACTTC.

This clonotype was detected ten times or more. The V call is TRBV27, the J call TRBJ1-5; D might be TRBD1 (5 bases). From germline, CDR1 is MNHEY and CDR2 SMNVEV (reference sequence). The CDR3 is 15 amino acids. Trimming left V 6 bases short and J 2 bases short, with 14 bases between. For the CDR3, the DNA is TGTGCCAGCAGCTCCCGACGGGGGGGCAATCAGCCCCAGCATTTT. Translated: CASSSRRGGNQPQHF.

The chain combines TRBV15 with TRBJ2-5; D may be TRBD1 (5 bases). V lost 8 bases and J 2 bases, leaving 12 bases between the germline ends. This CDR3 has 13 residues. CDR1 is LNHNV, CDR2 YYDKDF, per germline (reference sequence). CDR3 bases: TGTGCCACCGGGCAGGGTTTGCAAGAGACCCAGTACTTC. It translates to CATGQGLQETQYF. The whole variable domain, remainder taken from reference TRBV15 and TRBJ2-5, is DAMVIQNPRYQVTQFGKPVTLSCSQTLNHNVMYWYQQKSSQAPKLLFHYYDKDFNNEADTPDNFQSRRPNTSFCFLDIRSPGLGDTAMYLCATGQGLQETQYFGPGTRLLVL.

This clonotype was observed many times. The gene calls are TRBV5-5 and TRBJ2-6; TRBD1 or TRBD2 may be the D gene (5 bases each). CDR1 and CDR2 from the germline V gene are SGHKS and YYEKEE (reference sequence). The V gene lost 4 bases and the J gene lost 0 bases, with 11 bases spanning the gap. The CDR3 is 16 amino acids. The CDR3 loop is CASSQRTFSGANVLTF. The DNA of the CDR3 is TGTGCCAGCAGCCAGCGGACATTCTCTGGGGCCAACGTCCTGACTTTC.